The 15 T cell receptor beta chains below come from one sample, sequenced in a study of T cell clonality in common variable immunodeficiency. Clones were read by immunoSEQ multiplex PCR, and TCRdb kept only the in-frame ones, dropping some. Found here are about 34,000 clones, no singletons; the ten largest cover approximately 3.2%. The sequencing sample was made of peripheral blood mononuclear cells. The receptors originated from a person aged 18 to 70 in good health.

This clone was counted many times. The DNA ends 3 residues before the CDR3 does, and the rest of the CDR3 is filled in from the germline J gene. The chain employs TRBV3-1 (or the pseudogene TRBV3-2) and TRBJ1-4; no definite D call. The CDR3 contains 14 residues. With 1 base removed from V and 6 bases from J, the gap between germline ends came to 9 bases. Germline assignment: CDR1 LGHDT and CDR2 YNNKEL (reference sequence). This CDR3 reads CASSQALVDEKLFF. Incomplete CDR3 DNA: TGTGCCAGCAGCCAAGCACTGGTGGATGAAAAA.

This clone was seen repeatedly, ten times or more. Coverage ceases 3 residues before the CDR3 finishes, and the germline J gene fills in the end. The rearrangement joins TRBV19 to TRBJ2-3; 11 positions match TRBD2. The CDR3 contains 14 residues. The germline V gene has CDR1 LNHDA and CDR2 SQIVND (reference sequence). This CDR3 is CASSTTTSGKTQYF. CDR3 DNA, as far as it was read: TGTGCCAGTAGTACGACGACTAGCGGGAAAACG.

This clone was recorded at least ten times. The read stops 3 residues short of the end of the CDR3; the missing end is completed from the germline J gene. The chain links TRBV13 to TRBJ1-6; 9 bases are shared with TRBD1. Per germline, CDR1 PRHDT and CDR2 FYEKMQ (reference sequence). V shed 3 bases and J 5 bases; nucleotides not matched to a gene: 14. The CDR3 consists of 19 residues. CDR3 DNA, as far as it was read: TGTGCCAGCAGCTTTCTACATACACTGGGACAGGGCAATAATTCACCC. Amino acid sequence: CASSFLHTLGQGNNSP. The full CDR3 protein is CASSFLHTLGQGNNSPLHF.

Ten or more counts support this clone. The read ends 3 residues early relative to the CDR3; the germline J gene fills the gap. J is TRBJ2-5 and V is TRBV20-1; 8 nucleotides align to TRBD2. CDR3 length: 14 amino acids. The J segment lost 1 base and the V segment lost 3 bases, leaving 4 bases of the junction unmatched. Germline lookup yields CDR1 DFQATT and CDR2 SNEGSKA (reference sequence). The CDR3 DNA, read in part, is TGCAGTGCTAGTCAGGCGGGGGGCCAAGAGACC. This gives the protein CSASQAGGQET. The whole CDR3 sequence reads CSASQAGGQETQYF.

This clone has a count of ten or more. The read terminates 3 residues ahead of where the CDR3 ends, so the germline J gene completes it. This chain joins TRBV6-1 and TRBJ2-2; 9 nucleotides match TRBD2. Germline V CDR1 and CDR2: MNHNS, SASEGT. CDR3 length: 19 residues. Germline trimming cut 0 bases from V and 3 bases from J; bases unmatched to any gene: 11. The CDR3 loop reads CASSEALAGTSRHTGELFF. The covered CDR3 bases are TGTGCCAGCAGTGAAGCCCTGGCCGGGACTAGCCGTCACACCGGGGAG.

This clone came up many times. The read halts 3 residues ahead of the CDR3 end, with the missing end drawn from the germline J gene. The J gene is TRBJ2-7, the V gene TRBV5-1, with TRBD1 matching over 8 bases. The junction had 4 bases not matched to a gene; V was cut back by 0 bases and J by 5 bases. The CDR3 runs 14 residues. Germline loops: CDR1 SGHRS, CDR2 YFSETQ. CDR3 region: CASSLETGEDEQYF. The DNA read from the CDR3 is TGCGCCAGCAGCTTGGAGACAGGGGAGGACGAG.

This clone was observed at least ten times. The read ends 3 residues early relative to the CDR3; the germline J gene fills the gap. The V gene is TRBV7-9, the J gene TRBJ1-1, with 8 nucleotides matching TRBD1. The junction had 10 bases not matched to a gene; V was cut back by 5 bases and J by 5 bases. Germline V gene data show CDR1 as SEHNR and CDR2 as FQNEAQ (reference sequence). The CDR3 is 15 residues long. The chain's CDR3 is CASSPRQGKGTEAFF. The CDR3 bases that were read are TGTGCCAGCAGCCCCCGACAGGGGAAGGGGACTGAA.

Many counts were recorded for this clone. The read finishes 3 residues shy of the CDR3 end, and the germline J gene is used to complete it. The chain links TRBV5-4 to TRBJ1-2, with 7 bases lining up with TRBD1. The CDR3 length is 15 residues. Germline-derived CDR1 and CDR2 are SGHNT and YYREEE (reference sequence). J lost 0 bases, V lost 4 bases, and 6 bases had no gene match. CDR3 bases read: TGTGCCAGCAGCCAGGGACAGTTGACTAACTATGGC. Protein product: CASSQGQLTNYG. In full, the CDR3 reads CASSQGQLTNYGYTF.

This clone was observed many times. The missing CDR3 end, 3 residues past where the read stops, is filled in from the germline J gene. V and J are TRBV7-8 and TRBJ2-7; D is perhaps TRBD1 (6 bases). Germline V lookup: CDR1 SGHVS, CDR2 FQNEAQ. The CDR3 is 14 amino acids. V was shortened by 4 bases and J by 5 bases, with 15 bases between the two germline ends. CDR3 DNA (partial): TGTGCCAGCAGCTCAACCCAGGACAGCAACGAG. Amino acid sequence: CASSSTQDSNE. The CDR3, in full, reads CASSSTQDSNEQYF.

In this sample, this clone turned up many times. The CDR3 end lies 3 residues beyond the end of the read and is filled in from the germline J gene. This chain connects TRBV29-1 to TRBJ2-5, with unresolved D. V shed 7 bases and J shed 2 bases, with 14 bases lying between them. Germline V gene data show CDR1 as SQVTM and CDR2 as ANQGSEA. CDR3 length equals 13 residues. The CDR3 DNA, read in part, is TGCAGCGAACCCGCCCTGACACAAGAGACC. This codes for CSEPALTQET. The whole CDR3 protein is CSEPALTQETQYF.

In the case of this clone: The read is 3 residues too short to cover the CDR3 end, so that end is filled in from the germline J gene. V usage is TRBV19 and J usage is TRBJ1-1; possible D gene TRBD1, 6 bases. The CDR3 length is 14 residues. The V gene lost 5 bases and the J gene lost 4 bases, with 14 bases spanning the gap. The germline CDR1 and CDR2 sequences are LNHDA and SQIVND (reference sequence). CDR3 region: CASSATYRATEAFF. The covered CDR3 bases are TGTGCCAGTAGTGCCACTTACAGGGCCACTGAA.

This clone was recorded at least ten times. The sequenced fragment ends 3 residues before the CDR3 boundary, so the rest is inferred from the germline J gene. The chain uses TRBV18 and TRBJ1-2; 8 nucleotides agree with TRBD1. Germline V CDR1 and CDR2: KGHSH, LQKENI. This CDR3 region has 15 residues. Here the CDR3 reads CASSPRDRSIEGYTF. CDR3 bases read: TGTGCCAGCTCACCCCGGGACAGGTCTATTGAGGGC.

Remarks on this clone: The read ends 3 residues shy of where the CDR3 ends; the end is completed using the germline J gene. The chain carries TRBV6-1 and TRBJ2-1; a weak D match, TRBD2 (6 bases). The CDR3 extends over 16 amino acids. V was trimmed by 4 bases and J by 7 bases, leaving 20 bases between them. Germline values: CDR1 MNHNS, CDR2 SASEGT. CDR3 residues: CASSGTRASAGNEQFF. The part of the CDR3 DNA that was read is TGTGCCAGCAGTGGGACCAGGGCTAGCGCCGGTAATGAG.

This clone was seen repeatedly, ten times or more. The read comes to an end 3 residues before the CDR3 does, leaving the germline J gene to fill in the end. The chain uses TRBV12-3 or TRBV12-4 and TRBJ1-2, with 9 positions matching TRBD1. This CDR3 has 12 amino acids. The CDR3 spells CASSTGTGNYTF. CDR3 DNA, as far as it was read: TGTGCCAGCAGCACCGGGACAGGGAAC.

Notes on this clone: The read ends 3 residues before the CDR3 terminus; that terminus is restored from the germline J gene. The chain uses TRBV30 and TRBJ2-3; D not resolved. The germline V gene encodes CDR1 GTSNPN and CDR2 SVGIG (reference sequence). The CDR3 length is 12 residues. CDR3 DNA, as far as it was read: TGTGCCTGGCAAGTGGCGGTAGAGACG. It encodes CAWQVAVET. The whole CDR3 sequence is CAWQVAVETQYF. Full variable domain (missing parts from reference TRBV30 and TRBJ2-3): SQTIHQWPATLVQPVGSPLSLECTVEGTSNPNLYWYRQAAGRGLQLLFYSVGIGQISSEVPQNLSASRPQDRQFILSSKKLLLSDSGFYLCAWQVAVETQYFGPGTRLTVL.